The next 32 T cell receptor beta chains were all read from a single sample in a study of blood T cells in healthy people across ages. Through a sample-barcoded 5' primer and a J-beta primer mix, a second PCR was run for roughly 7 to 12 cycles. TCRdb called the 5' RACE reads again in MiXCR, with one record for every CDR3 protein. The repertoire consists of under 1 million distinct CDR3 sequences, with under 55% occurring once and the leading ten covering about a fifth. Sequenced: blood. Receptors were obtained from a man between 60 and 75 years old in good health.

The V call is TRBV7-2, the J call TRBJ2-5; weak D call: TRBD1 (5 bases). This CDR3 comprises 13 residues. Trimming stripped 5 bases from V and 4 bases from J, with 11 bases between. The V gene's germline CDR1 is SGHTA and CDR2 FQGNSA. The CDR3: CASSPRQTETQYF. The CDR3 DNA reads as TGTGCCAGCAGCCCCAGACAGACAGAGACCCAGTACTTC.

The rearrangement joins TRBV13 to TRBJ2-3, with D possibly being TRBD2 (5 bases). The CDR3 runs 17 residues. CDR1 PRHDT and CDR2 FYEKMQ come from the germline V gene (reference sequence). With 2 bases removed from V and 2 bases from J, the gap between germline ends came to 17 bases. The CDR3 spells CASSLLFGVATTDTQYF. The CDR3 DNA is TGTGCCAGCAGCTTATTATTTGGGGTAGCGACCACAGATACGCAGTATTTT.

The chain links TRBV6-1 to TRBJ1-5, with unresolved D. The V gene lost 8 bases and the J gene lost 7 bases, with 9 bases spanning the gap. Germline V gene lookup returns CDR1 MNHNS and CDR2 SASEGT. This CDR3 has 11 residues. The CDR3 bases are TGTGCCAGCGAGGGAAACCAGCCCCAGCATTTT. Protein: CASEGNQPQHF.

The chain is built from TRBV5-1 and TRBJ2-5, with 12 bases lining up with TRBD2. V gave up 0 bases and J gave up 1 base; unmatched junction bases: 10. The CDR3 consists of 19 residues. From germline, CDR1 is SGHRS and CDR2 YFSETQ. DNA of the CDR3: TGCGCCAGCAGCTTGGCGACGGTGACTAGCGGGGGAGTCCAAGAGACCCAGTACTTC. It is translated as CASSLATVTSGGVQETQYF. Drawing the rest from reference TRBV5-1 and TRBJ2-5, the complete variable domain is KAGVTQTPRYLIKTRGQQVTLSCSPISGHRSVSWYQQTPGQGLQFLFEYFSETQRNKGNFPGRFSGRQFSNSRSEMNVSTLELGDSALYLCASSLATVTSGGVQETQYFGPGTRLLVL.

This clonotype was observed many times. The rearrangement links TRBV6-2 or TRBV6-3 to TRBJ2-7; TRBD1 agrees at 8 bases. The CDR3 extends over 16 amino acids. Per germline, CDR1 MNHEY and CDR2 SVGEGT. V lost 5 bases, J lost 1 base, and 10 bases stayed unmatched. The CDR3 nucleotides read TGTGCCAGCAGTAGCCACCGGGGGACAGGATCCTACGAGCAGTACTTC. It encodes CASSSHRGTGSYEQYF.

The chain recombines TRBV7-2 with TRBJ2-3; TRBD2 aligns across 7 bases. The germline V gene encodes CDR1 SGHTA and CDR2 FQGNSA. Trimming cost V 1 base and J 2 bases; bases outside gene matches: 6. This CDR3 is 16 amino acids long. The CDR3 nucleotides are TGTGCCAGCAGCTTAGTAGCTAGCGGATTCACAGATACGCAGTATTTT. Amino acid sequence: CASSLVASGFTDTQYF. Filled out from reference TRBV7-2 and TRBJ2-3, the complete variable domain reads GAGVSQSPSNKVTEKGKDVELRCDPISGHTALYWYRQSLGQGLEFLIYFQGNSAPDKSGLPSDRFSAERTGGSVSTLTIQRTQQEDSAVYLCASSLVASGFTDTQYFGPGTRLTVL.

This clonotype has just one count. The CDR3 here is CSASVARDSPLHF. CDR3 nucleotide sequence: TGCAGTGCTAGTGTGGCTCGGGATTCACCCCTCCACTTT. The chain carries TRBV20-1 and TRBJ1-6; no reliable D call. The germline CDR1 and CDR2 sequences are DFQATT and SNEGSKA (reference sequence). Trimming took off 3 bases at V and 8 bases at J, with 11 bases between the two ends. The CDR3 is 13 residues long.

The chain couples TRBV11-2 to TRBJ2-2; D not certain. V lost 5 bases and J lost 6, with 7 bases in between. CDR1 SGHAT and CDR2 FQNNGV come from the germline V gene. CDR3 length: 12 residues. The CDR3 DNA sequence: TGTGCCAGCAGCCCCCCGGCCGGGGAGCTGTTTTTT. Its protein is CASSPPAGELFF.

The chain couples TRBV20-1 to TRBJ2-7; 11 positions match TRBD2. CDR3 length: 18 residues. Germline lookup yields CDR1 DFQATT and CDR2 SNEGSKA (reference sequence). Trimming took 2 bases from V and 0 from J; bases not matched to a gene: 12. CDR3 protein: CSARRGASGGFSSYEQYF. In DNA form, the CDR3 reads TGCAGTGCTAGACGGGGGGCTAGCGGGGGGTTCAGCTCCTACGAGCAGTACTTC.

This clonotype has at least ten counts. The rearrangement links TRBV30 to TRBJ1-5; D not certain. The CDR3 length is 13 residues. V was clipped by 2 bases and J by 0 bases, with 5 bases between them. Germline CDR1 GTSNPN, CDR2 SVGIG (reference sequence). Here the CDR3 reads CAWSPDSNQPQHF. For the CDR3, the DNA is TGTGCCTGGAGTCCCGATAGCAATCAGCCCCAGCATTTT.

The genes are TRBV3-1 and TRBJ1-5; D may be TRBD1 (6 bases). From germline, CDR1 is LGHDT and CDR2 YNNKEL (reference sequence). This CDR3 region has 13 residues. V dropped 5 bases and J dropped 6 bases, with 11 bases sitting between them. The CDR3 loop reads CASSVIGGQPQHF. The CDR3 bases are TGTGCCAGCAGCGTGATAGGGGGTCAGCCCCAGCATTTT.

This clonotype was counted only a few times. The chain uses TRBV20-1 and TRBJ2-7; 7 bases match TRBD2. The CDR3 loop spans 15 amino acids. J gave up 3 bases and V 0 bases, and 8 bases lay outside the gene matches. In germline, CDR1 is DFQATT, CDR2 SNEGSKA (reference sequence). CDR3 protein: CSARDRRAGHYEQYF. CDR3 bases: TGCAGTGCTAGAGATCGAAGAGCGGGGCACTACGAGCAGTACTTC.

This clonotype was seen only a few times. The rearrangement links TRBV10-3 to TRBJ2-1, with 8 bases fitting TRBD2. The germline CDR1 and CDR2 sequences are ENHRY and SYGVKD. Germline trimming cut 6 bases from V and 6 bases from J; bases unmatched to any gene: 10. The CDR3 is 15 residues long. The CDR3 nucleotides read TGTGCCATCAGAGAAACTACGGGGGGGGGCAATGAGCAGTTCTTC. This gives the protein CAIRETTGGGNEQFF.

A note on this clonotype: The junction departs from germline at one end; a sequencing error may be responsible. The V call is TRBV2, the J call TRBJ2-7; 9 bases map to TRBD2. The DNA matches TRBJ2-5 better at its end, which makes the J call doubtful. The CDR3 sequence is 14 residues long. CDR1 is SNHLY, CDR2 FYNNEI, per germline. As DNA, the CDR3 is TGTGCCGGCAGCCCACAGCGGGGGGCAGAGACCCAGTACTTC. This gives the protein CAGSPQRGAETQYF.

This clonotype was counted once. J is TRBJ1-2 and V is TRBV15; D is uncertain. V was clipped by 5 bases and J by 4 bases, with 11 bases between them. This CDR3 spans 13 amino acids. Looked up from germline, CDR1 is LNHNV and CDR2 is YYDKDF (reference sequence). The CDR3, as DNA: TGTGCCACCAGCCCCAAAGAAGGCTATGGCTACACCTTC. Translated: CATSPKEGYGYTF. Full variable domain (remainder filled in from reference TRBV15 and TRBJ1-2): DAMVIQNPRYQVTQFGKPVTLSCSQTLNHNVMYWYQQKSSQAPKLLFHYYDKDFNNEADTPDNFQSRRPNTSFCFLDIRSPGLGDTAMYLCATSPKEGYGYTFGSGTRLTVV.

The chain employs TRBV20-1 and TRBJ2-7; D is ambiguous. The germline V gene encodes CDR1 DFQATT and CDR2 SNEGSKA (reference sequence). This CDR3 contains 13 residues. Trimming shortened V by 0 bases and J by 1 base, and 7 bases separated the two germline ends. The CDR3 coding sequence is TGCAGTGCTAGAGAGCTCAGTTCCTACGAGCAGTACTTC. Its translation: CSARELSSYEQYF.

This clonotype came up a few times. This CDR3 is CASKYLRDGTEQYF. CDR3 DNA sequence: TGTGCCAGCAAATATCTTCGGGATGGGACCGAGCAGTACTTC. V usage is TRBV6-2 or TRBV6-3 and J usage is TRBJ2-5, with D perhaps matching TRBD1 or TRBD2 (5 bases each). Matching the DNA end better, TRBJ2-7 makes the J call doubtful. This CDR3 has 14 residues. Germline loops: CDR1 MNHEY, CDR2 SVGEGT.

The chain uses TRBV2 and TRBJ2-5, with 9 bases that match TRBD2. The CDR3 contains 17 residues. V lost 4 bases, J lost 0 bases, and 9 bases stayed unmatched. Germline values: CDR1 SNHLY, CDR2 FYNNEI. For the CDR3, the DNA is TGTGCCAGCAGTGTTGGCGGGGGGGCCTCGTACCAAGAGACCCAGTACTTC. It is translated as CASSVGGGASYQETQYF. Looking up the rest from reference TRBV2 and TRBJ2-5 gives the full variable domain: EPEVTQTPSHQVTQMGQEVILRCVPISNHLYFYWYRQILGQKVEFLVSFYNNEISEKSEIFDDQFSVERPDGSNFTLKIRSTKLEDSAMYFCASSVGGGASYQETQYFGPGTRLLVL.

This clonotype was detected only once. This may be a read error, as it is one base from a much larger clone. This sequence joins TRBV7-2 and TRBJ2-7; a weak D match, TRBD2 (7 bases). The germline V gene encodes CDR1 SGHTA and CDR2 FQGNSA. CDR3 length: 16 amino acids. V was pared by 2 bases and J by 2 bases, with 16 bases between. The CDR3 sequence is CASSLTVGGRTYEQYF. For the CDR3, the DNA is TGTGCCAGCAGCTTAACAGTGGGGGGGCGAACCTACGAGCAGTACTTC. The full variable domain, completed using reference TRBV7-2 and TRBJ2-7, is GAGVSQSPSNKVTEKGKDVELRCDPISGHTALYWYRQSLGQGLEFLIYFQGNSAPDKSGLPSDRFSAERTGGSVSTLTIQRTQQEDSAVYLCASSLTVGGRTYEQYFGPGTRLTVT.

The chain carries TRBV20-1 and TRBJ1-1; the D gene is possibly TRBD1 (6 bases). CDR1 DFQATT and CDR2 SNEGSKA come from the germline V gene (reference sequence). V shed 1 base and J shed 6 bases, with 12 bases lying between them. The CDR3 sequence is 13 residues long. CDR3 in DNA: TGCAGTGCTAGAGTGCAGGGGTTCTCTGAAGCTTTCTTT. The encoded protein is CSARVQGFSEAFF.

This clonotype was detected only a few times. The rearrangement uses TRBV29-1 and TRBJ2-1; 10 bases align to TRBD1. The CDR3 is 14 residues long. CDR1 is SQVTM, CDR2 ANQGSEA, per germline. V lost 8 bases and J lost 9; bases outside the gene matches: 13. CDR3 loop: CSLGMGTGEVEQFF. The CDR3 region has the DNA TGCAGCTTAGGAATGGGGACAGGGGAGGTTGAGCAGTTCTTC.

The chain couples TRBV27 to TRBJ2-3; a possible D gene is TRBD1 (6 bases). CDR3 length: 14 residues. CDR1 is MNHEY, CDR2 SMNVEV, per germline (reference sequence). Trimming took 7 bases from V and 2 from J, leaving 13 bases between them. CDR3 amino acids: CASTVGADTDTQYF. CDR3 DNA: TGTGCCAGCACGGTGGGGGCCGACACAGATACGCAGTATTTT.

This chain connects TRBV5-4 to TRBJ2-3; TRBD2 matches at 11 bases. The CDR3 contains 16 residues. CDR1 and CDR2 (germline): SGHNT, YYREEE (reference sequence). V gave up 2 bases and J gave up 2 bases; unmatched junction bases: 4. In nucleotides, the CDR3 is TGTGCCAGCAGCTTTCAACTAGCGGGGGACACAGATACGCAGTATTTT. Encoded protein: CASSFQLAGDTDTQYF.

This chain joins TRBV7-8 and TRBJ1-2; tentative D call: TRBD1 (6 bases). CDR1 is SGHVS, CDR2 FQNEAQ, per germline. Trimming pared 5 bases from V and 5 bases from J, leaving 15 bases between. The CDR3 covers 14 residues. The CDR3 DNA reads TGTGCCAGCAGCACTGGGACAACGGGTTATGGCTACACCTTC. The encoded protein is CASSTGTTGYGYTF.

The sample holds a few counts of this clonotype. The chain uses TRBV11-2 and TRBJ2-7, with unresolved D. Germline V lookup: CDR1 SGHAT, CDR2 FQNNGV. The CDR3 is made up of 15 amino acids. V was cut by 3 bases and J by 3 bases, with 15 bases left in between. CDR3 amino acids: CASSFPTPSIYEQYF. The CDR3 DNA reads as TGTGCCAGCAGCTTCCCCACTCCATCTATCTACGAGCAGTACTTC. The variable domain in full, with the rest retrieved from reference TRBV11-2 and TRBJ2-7, is EAGVAQSPRYKIIEKRQSVAFWCNPISGHATLYWYQQILGQGPKLLIQFQNNGVVDDSQLPKDRFSAERLKGVDSTLKIQPAKLEDSAVYLCASSFPTPSIYEQYFGPGTRLTVT.

The sample holds a few counts of this clonotype. This chain links TRBV5-1 with TRBJ2-3; D is unclear. Deletions cut 0 bases from V and 2 bases from J, with 10 bases between. In germline, CDR1 is SGHRS, CDR2 YFSETQ. The CDR3 totals 15 residues. The CDR3 sequence is CASSLGGYDTDTQYF. CDR3 DNA: TGCGCCAGCAGCTTGGGGGGTTATGACACAGATACGCAGTATTTT.

The rearrangement uses TRBV9 and TRBJ2-1, with D tentatively TRBD1 (5 bases). This CDR3 spans 15 amino acids. Per the germline V gene, CDR1 is SGDLS and CDR2 is YYNGEE. The V and J ends lost 3 bases and 0 bases respectively, with 10 bases between them. The DNA of the CDR3 is TGTGCCAGCAGCGGATACAGGAGCTCCTACAATGAGCAGTTCTTC. Its translation is CASSGYRSSYNEQFF.

The chain links TRBV24-1 to TRBJ2-1; no reliable D call. V lost 2 bases and J 6 bases, leaving 13 bases between the germline ends. The CDR3 is 15 residues long. Germline CDR1 reads KGHDR; CDR2 reads SFDVKD. The CDR3 sequence: CATSDSGPSLNEQFF. The CDR3 DNA reads as TGTGCCACCAGTGATTCGGGCCCTTCCCTCAATGAGCAGTTCTTC.

The chain is built from TRBV7-2 and TRBJ2-5; 11 bases are a match to TRBD1. The tail of the sequence fits TRBJ2-7 better, so the J call may be wrong. This CDR3 contains 17 residues. Germline CDR1 SGHTA, CDR2 FQGNSA. The CDR3 coding sequence is TGTGCCAGCAGCTTAGTATTTATGGACAGGGGGCACCCCGAGCAGTACTTC. Protein: CASSLVFMDRGHPEQYF.

In this sample, this clonotype turned up a few times. This sequence joins TRBV28 and TRBJ1-2, with D hard to call. The CDR3 length is 17 residues. V was trimmed by 7 bases and J by 4 bases, leaving 25 bases between them. The V gene's germline CDR1 is MDHEN and CDR2 SYDVKM. The CDR3 loop is CASIPSKMALGPYGYTF. In DNA form, the CDR3 reads TGTGCCAGCATCCCTTCAAAAATGGCTCTGGGCCCCTATGGCTACACCTTC.

This clonotype was detected a few times. This chain joins TRBV12-3 or TRBV12-4 and TRBJ2-6; no definite D call. This CDR3 comprises 14 residues. Trimming took off 8 bases at V and 0 bases at J, with 8 bases between the two ends. The CDR3 nucleotides are TGTGCCAGCTCCGTCAACTCTGGGGCCAACGTCCTGACTTTC. Translating gives CASSVNSGANVLTF.

This clonotype occurred a few times. The V and J genes are TRBV7-8 and TRBJ2-1; D gene ambiguous. The germline CDR1 and CDR2 sequences are SGHVS and FQNEAQ. V lost 1 base and J 5 bases, leaving 12 bases between the germline ends. This CDR3 is built from 15 residues. DNA for the CDR3: TGTGCCAGCAGCTTAGGGACCTCGTTTCACAATGAGCAGTTCTTC. This sequence encodes CASSLGTSFHNEQFF.